This T cell receptor beta chain was identified in a study of cytomegalovirus exposure and HLA in healthy donors (dated by TCRdb to 2015 to 2018). About the study as a whole: An earlier analysis of around 600 of the donors reported roughly 270 Gb of sequence data and 117 million unique TCR beta sequences from 150 million to 200 million T cells. In an earlier analysis of roughly 540 of the donors, high-throughput TCR beta sequencing was used to judge whether each TCR beta V gene segment behaved as functional or pseudogenic. A later analysis re-examined previously published TCR beta repertoires from about 700 donors and added high-resolution HLA genotyping to investigate patterns of TCR occurrence. The T cell repertoires of several hundred subjects were profiled by immunosequencing and related to cytomegalovirus serostatus. Alongside the repertoire data, information on donor age, sex, ethnicity and CMV serostatus was compiled. The study combined high-throughput TCR immunosequencing, statistical association of individual TCRs with disease status, and machine learning to predict cytomegalovirus infection status. Along with the approximately 600-subject first cohort, a separate validation cohort of approximately 110 different subjects was used. Four to six DR-DQ haplotypes were handled as single units for association and clustering, since linkage in the cohort was strong. Roughly 300 gigabases of sequencing data and 78 million or so unique TCR sequences were included in an early release covering over 600 HLA-typed donors. All discovery cohort repertoires had been generated on a single sequencing platform. The later analysis used no new phenotypic data to find candidate immune exposures, relying instead on TCR beta sequences and their occurrence across donors. In a later genetic analysis, genome-wide SNP genotypes for about 55% of the roughly 670 donors were used, and that subset was treated as a discovery cohort. The study aimed to test whether signatures of past pathogen exposure could be identified by cataloging public T cell receptors. Across 300 to 400 genotyped donors of the cohort, an average of approximately 220,000 unique TCR beta nucleotide sequences per donor were sequenced, and 15% to 20% of those sequences were non-productive. Typing coverage varied by locus: roughly 629-640 donors for A, B, C, DRB1 and DQB1; under 550 for DQA1; around 610 for DPA1; around 490 for DPB1. Both class I and class II loci were covered by HLA typing, at four-digit resolution. Of the 398 genotyped donors, approximately 83% fell in the genetic ancestry cluster associated with self-reported Caucasian donors. The study at large found these results: The study listed 164 TCR beta chains as associated with cytomegalovirus. The only immune exposure information available for the cohort was CMV serostatus. Because counts were too low, approximately 15 rarely observed V segments, including chromosome 9 orphons, were excluded from the earlier analysis of 587 of the donors. Most TCR sequences were seen in very few donors, while some public TCRs were found in many individuals. Broadly in line with IMGT annotations, most TCR beta V segments showed up in productive rearrangements about 87% or about 30% of the time in an earlier analysis of approximately 600 of the donors. Sequencing depth was assumed to be roughly uniform across donors in the presence/absence analyses, though that assumption may not hold. Compared with the roughly 700-donor mean, donors in an Asian-associated ancestry cluster had fewer N-insertions in productive TCRs, according to a later genetic analysis. Because HLA typing was unavailable for some donors at each locus, only the typed subset was used in association tests. A further reported finding was that TCR beta sequences accurately predicted the HLA-A and HLA-B alleles for most subjects in the first cohort. Some IMGT-functional V segments, including TRBV6-2 and TRBV6-3, could not be distinguished by the 87-base-pair reads and were therefore excluded. According to a later analysis, parvovirus B19, influenza, CMV and Epstein-Barr virus appeared linked to several top co-occurrence clusters. Most CMV-associated TCR beta chains appeared to be HLA-restricted in a later analysis, and the HLA associations seemed to be driven largely by CMV exposure. When HLA alleles, especially DR and DQ, strongly co-occurred, attributing TCR associations to individual alleles was difficult. A later genetic analysis associated a missense DCLRE1C variant with V-gene and J-gene trimming of TCR beta chains, and an independent cohort replicated the association. Cytomegalovirus status was reported to be diagnosed by the classifier with high specificity and sensitivity in both the original and validation cohorts. At a false discovery rate of 0.05, a later analysis linked about 16,000 TCR beta sequences to specific HLA alleles. According to the authors, the approach could potentially be generalized to other disease states and immunological phenotypes. A later analysis found that HLA-associated TCR beta chains were more clonally expanded and had lower generation probabilities than equally common non-associated chains. Three of the identified cytomegalovirus-associated TCR beta chains were confirmed in vitro to be specific for cytomegalovirus antigens. In this cohort, only TCR beta chains were sequenced, and detectable features were limited by the absence of alpha or paired-chain data. According to a later analysis, TCR association rates differed among HLA loci, with DRB1 alleles showing the most associated TCRs and HLA-C alleles showing the fewest. The sequencing pipeline was judged likely to have produced a cluster of highly shared sequence variants as a technical artifact. Linkage disequilibrium might explain the correlated functional status among segregating V segments, but an unknown experimental factor could not be excluded.

The library relied on the immunoSEQ multiplex PCR assay. The multiplex PCR relied on a mix of 60 forward primers for TCR Vbeta segments and 13 reverse primers for TCR Jbeta segments. Amplification of the CDR3 region of rearranged TCR beta genes was performed with a multiplex PCR assay on genomic DNA. The Illumina HiSeq System was used to sequence the amplified TCR beta libraries as 87-base-pair reads. In the authors' own workflow: A later analysis counted some 74 million unique TCR beta chains across the approximately 700 repertoires, and 9.5 million to 11 million of these chains were shared by at least two donors. To remove PCR and sequencing errors, raw reads were error-corrected and collapsed into unique sequences using a nearest-neighbor algorithm that merged closely related sequences. To assign V, D and J gene segments, CDR3 sequences were aligned to IMGT reference sequences. Each retained sequence needed at least a six-nucleotide match to both a V gene segment and a J gene segment. A rearrangement counted as productive if the CDR3 had no stop codons and remained in frame with V and J, and every other rearrangement counted as non-productive. CDR3 was defined according to IMGT convention as the region running from the second conserved V-encoded cysteine to the conserved J-encoded phenylalanine. Sequences without an unambiguous match to a single V gene segment were excluded from the earlier analysis of 587 of the donors. In an earlier analysis of approximately 560 of the donors, a V segment was called functional when productive rearrangements were above 56.7%, and segregating when the standard deviation between donors exceeded 5%. A statistical classification framework was developed to diagnose cytomegalovirus status using the catalog of TCR beta chain sequences. A later analysis assigned V and J genes by comparing TCR nucleotide sequences with IMGT/GENE-DB human TR gene sequences. In a later analysis, CDR3 sequences and most-parsimonious VDJ recombination scenarios were assigned using the TCRdist pipeline. In a later analysis, each TCR beta chain was defined by its CDR3 amino acid sequence together with its V-gene family, and reads lacking a unique V-gene family were excluded. In a later analysis, around 650 highly shared, low-generation-probability nucleotide sequences were removed to address suspected cross-contamination and a sequencing artifact. In a later analysis, a clonal expansion index for each public chain was calculated from normalized within-repertoire ranks of inferred template counts. Generation probabilities in a later analysis came from a VDJ recombination model fitted to out-of-frame rearrangements, and those results were checked against IGoR. A later analysis scored TCR-TCR, TCR-HLA and TCR-CMV co-occurrence with hypergeometric tests, applying a repertoire-size bias correction to TCR pairs. False discovery rates were estimated in a later analysis by permuting HLA or CMV assignments 20 times. A later analysis grouped co-occurring TCRs with DBSCAN, adding TCRdist sequence similarity when clustering within HLA-allele-positive subsets. Co-occurrence clustering excluded repertoires with fewer than 30,000 or more than 120,000 public chains, plus five with anomalous nucleotide sharing. This immuneACCESS table, as held by TCRdb, lists in-frame sequences with V and J called but not all clones. Of the missing ones, under half trace to an unresolved V gene in checked studies; the others have no known cause. The DNA was the basis for D and trimming; V, J and clone size are from that table. The sample records 90,000 to 100,000 clones, about four fifths of which are singletons. The ten largest clones add up to 3.5% to 4% of the sample.

The cohort was made up of 666 healthy bone marrow donors. At the time of sampling, every cohort member was nominally healthy, though immune exposures that went unrecorded were likely present. The donor tested CMV seronegative and was one of the 352 seronegative cohort members. A peripheral blood sample was collected from each donor, and TCR beta sequencing was performed on peripheral blood mononuclear cells. The Qiagen DNeasy Blood Extraction Kit was used to extract genomic DNA from the blood cell samples. After removal of 1 base from V and 1 base from J, the junction retains 1 base not matched to a gene. The germline V gene specifies LGHNA as CDR1 and YNFKEQ as CDR2. The CDR3 runs 16 amino acids, cysteine and phenylalanine included. The kept DNA is CDR3 alone, 48 bases in frame from the first base. A word on this clone: Its recognized antigen is unknown. It has no much larger one-base neighbor in the sample; base qualities were not kept.

This receptor was taken from a man aged 45 to 65 in good health and CMV-seronegative. The rearrangement combines TRBV4-2 with TRBJ2-1; 10 central nucleotides agree with TRBD2. Sequences were obtained from PBMCs. The DNA sequence is as follows: TGTGCCAGCAGCCAAGGAGCGGGAGGGTCCTACAATGAGCAGTTCTTC. Its amino acids are CASSQGAGGSYNEQFF.